Listed here are 19 T cell receptor beta chains from one sample, sequenced in a study of cytomegalovirus exposure and HLA in healthy donors. Amplification used 60 Vbeta primers and 13 Jbeta primers. Using immunoSEQ multiplex PCR, the repertoire was profiled, and TCRdb retains in-frame clones only, with some absent. The data hold some 200,000 clones, with around 85% observed a single time. The sample taken for sequencing was PBMCs. These receptor sequences come from a man aged 45-60 years in good health and CMV-seronegative.

The rearrangement links TRBV2 to TRBJ2-5; D perhaps matches TRBD2 (5 bases). Between the trimmed V and J ends, which lost 5 bases and 11 bases, there was a span of 18 bases. This CDR3 is 13 amino acids long. The germline CDR1 and CDR2 sequences are SNHLY and FYNNEI. CDR3 nucleotides: TGTGCCAGCAGTCCCACTTCCGGGATTGAGCAGTACTTC. It yields the protein CASSPTSGIEQYF. Full variable domain (rest looked up from reference TRBV2 and TRBJ2-5): EPEVTQTPSHQVTQMGQEVILRCVPISNHLYFYWYRQILGQKVEFLVSFYNNEISEKSEIFDDQFSVERPDGSNFTLKIRSTKLEDSAMYFCASSPTSGIEQYFGPGTRLLVL.

The chain uses TRBV9 and TRBJ2-5; D is perhaps TRBD1 (6 bases). This CDR3 comprises 14 residues. Germline assignment: CDR1 SGDLS and CDR2 YYNGEE. Trimming cost V 0 bases and J 7 bases, with 13 bases left between them. CDR3 sequence reads: CASSVGAGEGTQYF. CDR3 DNA sequence: TGTGCCAGCAGCGTAGGGGCAGGGGAAGGGACCCAGTACTTC.

This clone was detected only a few times. The chain recombines TRBV7-8 with TRBJ1-5; D remains unclear. The V gene's germline CDR1 is SGHVS and CDR2 FQNEAQ. The V and J ends lost 2 bases and 0 bases respectively, with 5 bases between them. The CDR3 contains 14 residues. CDR3 residues: CASSLRDSNQPQHF. The CDR3 nucleotides read TGTGCCAGCAGCTTACGGGATAGCAATCAGCCCCAGCATTTT.

The CDR3 DNA reads TGTGCCAGCAGCGGACCAGGGGTAGAGACCCAGTACTTC. Translation gives CASSGPGVETQYF. J is TRBJ2-5 and V is TRBV7-9; a weak D match, TRBD1 (6 bases). Trimming left V 5 bases short and J 4 bases short, with 11 bases between. Germline V gives CDR1 SEHNR, CDR2 FQNEAQ (reference sequence). The CDR3 extends over 13 amino acids.

The CDR3 DNA reads as TGTGCCAGCAGGAATGGACTAGCTAGCACAGATACGCAGTATTTT. It yields the protein CASRNGLASTDTQYF. V is TRBV6-4 and J is TRBJ2-3, with 8 bases identical to TRBD2. The CDR3 length is 15 residues. J gave up 0 bases and V 6 bases, and 5 bases lay outside the gene matches. Germline loops: CDR1 MRHNA, CDR2 SNTAGT.

J is TRBJ2-7 and V is TRBV7-2, with 7 bases that match TRBD1. Germline CDR1 reads SGHTA; CDR2 reads FQGNSA. J was trimmed by 3 bases and V by 6 bases; bases with no gene match: 8. CDR3 length: 14 residues. CDR3 nucleotide sequence: TGTGCCAGCAGTGTCGAGGGACAGTACTACGAGCAGTACTTC. Protein product: CASSVEGQYYEQYF. Full variable domain (rest looked up from reference TRBV7-2 and TRBJ2-7): GAGVSQSPSNKVTEKGKDVELRCDPISGHTALYWYRQSLGQGLEFLIYFQGNSAPDKSGLPSDRFSAERTGGSVSTLTIQRTQQEDSAVYLCASSVEGQYYEQYFGPGTRLTVT.

This rearrangement joins TRBV5-6 to TRBJ2-7, with 9 bases aligning to TRBD1. Germline CDR1 reads SGHDT; CDR2 reads YYEEEE. After removal of 4 bases from V and 2 bases from J, the junction contained 7 bases not matched to a gene. The CDR3 is 15 amino acids. The CDR3 DNA reads TGTGCCAGCAGCCCGCCGGGACAGGGAACCTACGAGCAGTACTTC. Residues: CASSPPGQGTYEQYF.

V and J are TRBV9 and TRBJ2-5, with TRBD2 matching over 7 bases. Trimming cost V 0 bases and J 5 bases; bases outside gene matches: 4. Germline loops: CDR1 SGDLS, CDR2 YYNGEE. This CDR3 contains 14 residues. CDR3 sequence (DNA): TGTGCCAGCAGCGTAGGGGGGGGATGGGAGACCCAGTACTTC. Protein product: CASSVGGGWETQYF.

The genes are TRBV5-4 and TRBJ2-7, with D perhaps matching TRBD1 (5 bases). V was clipped by 3 bases and J by 6 bases, with 13 bases between them. The CDR3 spans 13 residues. Germline CDR1 and CDR2: SGHNT and YYREEE (reference sequence). DNA for the CDR3: TGTGCCAGCAGCTATGGGGTACAGGCCGAGCAGTACTTC. Protein sequence: CASSYGVQAEQYF.

The chain links TRBV18 to TRBJ2-3; tentative D call: TRBD2 (6 bases). The germline V gene has CDR1 KGHSH and CDR2 LQKENI. There are 13 residues in the CDR3. Trimming left V 3 bases short and J 4 bases short, with 8 bases between. The CDR3 bases are TGTGCCAGCTCACCCGGGACTCCAGATACGCAGTATTTT. The encoded protein is CASSPGTPDTQYF.

The CDR3 spells CASSLQQGGYEQYF. The CDR3 DNA reads as TGTGCCAGCAGTTTACAACAGGGGGGTTACGAGCAGTACTTC. This chain joins TRBV27 and TRBJ2-5, with 8 bases matching TRBD1. TRBJ2-7 matches the DNA end more closely, so the J call is doubtful. This CDR3 has 14 amino acids. From germline, CDR1 is MNHEY and CDR2 SMNVEV (reference sequence).

As regards this clone: The junction departs from the called germline gene at one end, perhaps through a read error. In nucleotides, the CDR3 is TGTGCCAGCAGCCCAGGGACAGCGGCCTTT. It translates to CASSPGTAAF. V gene TRBV9 combines with J gene TRBJ1-1, with TRBD1 matching 7 bases. Germline loops: CDR1 SGDLS, CDR2 YYNGEE. The CDR3 is 10 amino acids. Variable domain in full (rest from reference TRBV9 and TRBJ1-1): DSGVTQTPKHLITATGQRVTLRCSPRSGDLSVYWYQQSLDQGLQFLIQYYNGEERAKGNILERFSAQQFPDLHSELNLSSLELGDSALYFCASSPGTAAFGQGTRLTVV.

This clone was recorded once. The CDR3 reads CASSRKGASGGTSNTGELFF. CDR3 sequence (DNA): TGTGCCAGCAGCCGCAAGGGAGCTAGCGGGGGGACCTCGAACACCGGGGAGCTGTTTTTT. V usage is TRBV4-2 and J usage is TRBJ2-2; 11 nucleotides line up with TRBD2. The junction had 13 bases not matched to a gene; V was cut back by 4 bases and J by 0 bases. Looked up from germline, CDR1 is LGHNA and CDR2 is YNFKEQ. This CDR3 spans 20 amino acids.

This clone has only a few counts. The chain combines TRBV5-1 with TRBJ2-5; 7 bases match TRBD1. The ends lost 4 bases at V and 5 bases at J; junction bases unmatched: 2. The CDR3 is 12 amino acids. CDR1 and CDR2 (germline): SGHRS, YFSETQ. The DNA of the CDR3 is TGCGCCAGCAGCCGGGACAGTGAGACCCAGTACTTC. This codes for CASSRDSETQYF. The variable domain in full, with the rest retrieved from reference TRBV5-1 and TRBJ2-5, is KAGVTQTPRYLIKTRGQQVTLSCSPISGHRSVSWYQQTPGQGLQFLFEYFSETQRNKGNFPGRFSGRQFSNSRSEMNVSTLELGDSALYLCASSRDSETQYFGPGTRLLVL.

The J gene is TRBJ1-3, the V gene TRBV27; the D gene is possibly TRBD1 (6 bases). With 6 bases removed from V and 6 bases from J, the gap between germline ends came to 15 bases. The length of the CDR3 is 14 residues. Germline CDR1 reads MNHEY; CDR2 reads SMNVEV (reference sequence). CDR3 nucleotide sequence: TGTGCCAGCAGACTCCGAGGGGGGGAAAACACCATATATTTT. It codes for CASRLRGGENTIYF.

The gene calls are TRBV29-1 and TRBJ2-7; D is undetermined. CDR3 length equals 11 residues. Trimming left V 5 bases short and J 3 bases short, with 8 bases between. Germline CDR1 and CDR2: SQVTM and ANQGSEA. The CDR3 nucleotides read TGCAGCGTTTCAGATGGCTACGAGCAGTACTTC. Translated, it gives CSVSDGYEQYF.

With respect to this clone: A read error may explain this, as a much larger clone is one base away. The chain employs TRBV7-6 and TRBJ2-5; 9 bases align to TRBD1. The germline V gene has CDR1 SGHVS and CDR2 FNYEAQ. CDR3 length: 14 residues. V lost 5 bases to trimming and J lost 4 bases; unmatched junction nucleotides: 5. CDR3 protein: CASSNGQGRETQYF. The CDR3 DNA follows: TGTGCCAGCAGCAACGGACAGGGGAGAGAGACCCAGTACTTC.

This sequence joins TRBV9 and TRBJ2-7, with a possible D match to TRBD1 (5 bases). Trimming cost V 7 bases and J 3 bases, with 11 bases left between them. This CDR3 has 12 residues. Germline V lookup: CDR1 SGDLS, CDR2 YYNGEE. The CDR3 sequence is CASGASGYEQYF. In DNA form, the CDR3 reads TGTGCCAGCGGGGCATCGGGCTACGAGCAGTACTTC.

This clone has only a few counts. The V call is TRBV9, the J call TRBJ1-2; TRBD1 matches 9 bases. The V and J ends lost 2 bases and 0 bases, in that order; junction bases with no gene match: 5. CDR3 length: 16 amino acids. The germline CDR1 and CDR2 sequences are SGDLS and YYNGEE. For the CDR3, the DNA is TGTGCCAGCAGCGTTACAGGGGGCCTCTCTAACTATGGCTACACCTTC. Translated, it gives CASSVTGGLSNYGYTF.